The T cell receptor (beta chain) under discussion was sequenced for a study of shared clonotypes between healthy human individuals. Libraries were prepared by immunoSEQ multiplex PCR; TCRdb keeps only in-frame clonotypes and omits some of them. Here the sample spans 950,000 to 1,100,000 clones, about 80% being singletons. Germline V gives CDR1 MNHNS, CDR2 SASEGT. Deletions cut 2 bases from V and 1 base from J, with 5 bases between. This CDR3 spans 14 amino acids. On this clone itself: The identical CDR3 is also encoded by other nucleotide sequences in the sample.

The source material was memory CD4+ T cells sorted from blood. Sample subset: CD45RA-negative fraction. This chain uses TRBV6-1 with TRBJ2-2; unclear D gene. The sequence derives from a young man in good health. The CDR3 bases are TGTGCCAGCAGTGAACGAGGGAACACCGGGGAGCTGTTTTTT. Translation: CASSERGNTGELFF.